This TCR beta chain appears in the sequencing data of a study of T cells after yellow fever vaccination. TCRdb fed the 5' RACE reads into MiXCR, producing one record per CDR3 protein. The sample contains 500,000 to 650,000 distinct CDR3 sequences, approximately 13% of which appear only once. From germline, CDR1 is SGHDT and CDR2 YYEEEE. The CDR3 extends over 13 amino acids. With regard to this clonotype: The junction departs from the called germline gene at one end, perhaps through a read error.

Sequencing used PBMCs, obtained on the day of the yellow fever booster vaccination. The sequence was collected from a man younger than 40 who received the YFV17D yellow fever vaccine. V usage is TRBV5-6 and J usage is TRBJ2-1; D gene ambiguous. The chain's CDR3 is CASTLGGNNEQFF. In DNA, the CDR3 is TGTGCCAGCACCTTGGGCGGTAACAATGAGCAGTTCTTC.